This T cell receptor (beta chain) was captured by sequencing in a study of post-analysis software for immune sequencing data. With regard to this clonotype: The antigen remains unidentified.

The V and J ends lost 4 bases and 4 bases respectively, with 20 bases between them. The CDR3 spans 16 residues. CDR1 and CDR2 from the germline V gene are SQVTM and ANQGSEA. Unique molecular identifiers featured in each of the TCR beta cDNA libraries. TCRdb redid the calling of the PCR reads with MiXCR, one entry per CDR3 protein. This table has about 500,000 distinct CDR3 sequences, roughly 45% appearing once. Study-wide findings and caveats: Included in a set of five TRBV segments more frequent in patients than controls were TRBV5-6, TRBV5-1 and TRBV20-1.

Sequencing was done on a sample of blood. The rearrangement joins TRBV29-1 to TRBJ2-1; D is possibly TRBD1 (6 bases). This sequence was found in a girl under 18 with multiple sclerosis. The CDR3 loop is CSVAPNRVLAYNEQFF. The CDR3 nucleotides read TGCAGCGTTGCCCCCAACAGGGTACTCGCTTACAATGAGCAGTTCTTC.